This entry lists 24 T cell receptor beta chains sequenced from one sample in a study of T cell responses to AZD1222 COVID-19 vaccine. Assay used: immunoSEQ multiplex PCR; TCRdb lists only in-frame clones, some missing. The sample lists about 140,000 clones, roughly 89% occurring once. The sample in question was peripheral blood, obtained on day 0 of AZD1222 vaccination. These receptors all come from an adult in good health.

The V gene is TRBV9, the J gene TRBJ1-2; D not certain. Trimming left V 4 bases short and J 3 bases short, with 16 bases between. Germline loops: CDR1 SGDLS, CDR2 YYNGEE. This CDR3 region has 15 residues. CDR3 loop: CASSPYSGRDYGYTF. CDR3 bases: TGTGCCAGCAGCCCCTATAGTGGAAGGGACTATGGCTACACCTTC.

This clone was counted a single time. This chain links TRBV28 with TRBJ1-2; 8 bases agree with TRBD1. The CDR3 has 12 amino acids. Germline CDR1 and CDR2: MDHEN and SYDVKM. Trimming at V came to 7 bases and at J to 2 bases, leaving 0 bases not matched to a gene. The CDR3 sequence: CASNRGNYGYTF. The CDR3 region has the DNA TGTGCCAGCAACAGGGGGAACTATGGCTACACCTTC.

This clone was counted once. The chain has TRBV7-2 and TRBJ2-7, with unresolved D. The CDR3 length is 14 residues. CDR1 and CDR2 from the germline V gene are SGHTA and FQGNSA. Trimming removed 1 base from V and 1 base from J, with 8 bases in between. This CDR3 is CASSLGLRSYEQYF. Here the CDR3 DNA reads TGTGCCAGCAGCTTAGGTCTTCGTTCCTACGAGCAGTACTTC. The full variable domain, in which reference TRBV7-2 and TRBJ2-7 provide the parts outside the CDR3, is GAGVSQSPSNKVTEKGKDVELRCDPISGHTALYWYRQSLGQGLEFLIYFQGNSAPDKSGLPSDRFSAERTGGSVSTLTIQRTQQEDSAVYLCASSLGLRSYEQYFGPGTRLTVT.

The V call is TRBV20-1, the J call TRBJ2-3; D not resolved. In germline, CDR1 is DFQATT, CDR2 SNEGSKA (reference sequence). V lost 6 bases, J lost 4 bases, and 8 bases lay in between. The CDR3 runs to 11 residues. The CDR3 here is CSARRADTQYF. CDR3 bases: TGCAGTGCGAGACGGGCAGATACGCAGTATTTT.

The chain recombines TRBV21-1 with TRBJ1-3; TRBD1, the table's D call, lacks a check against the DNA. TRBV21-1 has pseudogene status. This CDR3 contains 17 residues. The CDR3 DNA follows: TGTGCCAGCTTCGGTGGCCCAGGGGGCGCGTCAGGAAACACCATATATTTT. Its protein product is CASFGGPGGASGNTIYF.

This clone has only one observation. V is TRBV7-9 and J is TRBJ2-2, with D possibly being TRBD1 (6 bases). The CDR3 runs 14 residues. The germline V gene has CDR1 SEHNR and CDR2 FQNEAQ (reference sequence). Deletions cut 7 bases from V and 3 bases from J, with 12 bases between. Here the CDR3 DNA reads TGTGCCAGCACGACAGGCGCTTACACCGGGGAGCTGTTTTTT. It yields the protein CASTTGAYTGELFF.

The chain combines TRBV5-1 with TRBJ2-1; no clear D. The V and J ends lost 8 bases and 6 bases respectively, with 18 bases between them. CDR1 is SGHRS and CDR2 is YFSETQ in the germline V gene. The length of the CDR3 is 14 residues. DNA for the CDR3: TGCGCCAGTAGACCGGACCCACGGCCCAATGAGCAGTTCTTC. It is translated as CASRPDPRPNEQFF.

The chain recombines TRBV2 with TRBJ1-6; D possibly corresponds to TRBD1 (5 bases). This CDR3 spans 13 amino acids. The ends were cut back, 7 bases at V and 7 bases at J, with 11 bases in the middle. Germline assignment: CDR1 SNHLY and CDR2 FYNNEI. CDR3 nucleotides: TGTGCCAGCAAGCCGGGACGAAATTCACCCCTCCACTTT. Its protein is CASKPGRNSPLHF.

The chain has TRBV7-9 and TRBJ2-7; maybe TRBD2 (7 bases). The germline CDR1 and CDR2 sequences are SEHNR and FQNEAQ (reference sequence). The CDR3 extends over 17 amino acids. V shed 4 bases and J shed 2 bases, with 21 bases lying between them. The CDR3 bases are TGTGCCAGCAGCTCTACGCTGGGGGGGCCTCTTCCCTACGAGCAGTACTTC. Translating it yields CASSSTLGGPLPYEQYF.

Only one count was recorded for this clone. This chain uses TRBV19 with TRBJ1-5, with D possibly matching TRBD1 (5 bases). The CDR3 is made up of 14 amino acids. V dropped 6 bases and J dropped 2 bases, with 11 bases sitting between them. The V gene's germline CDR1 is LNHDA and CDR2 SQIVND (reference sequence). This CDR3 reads CASSRGLGNQPQHF. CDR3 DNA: TGTGCCAGTAGCCGGGGACTTGGCAATCAGCCCCAGCATTTT.

This CDR3 reads CSVGGSYEQYF. The CDR3 DNA sequence: TGCAGCGTTGGAGGCTCTTACGAGCAGTACTTC. The chain has TRBV29-1 and TRBJ2-7; D ambiguous. V lost 4 bases to trimming and J lost 4 bases, with 8 bases between them. The CDR3 runs 11 residues. Germline V gives CDR1 SQVTM, CDR2 ANQGSEA.

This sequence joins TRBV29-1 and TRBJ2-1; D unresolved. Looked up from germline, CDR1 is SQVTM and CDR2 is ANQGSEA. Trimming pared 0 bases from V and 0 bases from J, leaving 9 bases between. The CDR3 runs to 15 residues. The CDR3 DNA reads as TGCAGCGTTGAAGATCGCAGTATCTCCTACAATGAGCAGTTCTTC. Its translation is CSVEDRSISYNEQFF.

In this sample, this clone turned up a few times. CDR3 region: CASSLAMTGDYEQYF. CDR3 in DNA: TGTGCCAGCAGCTTAGCGATGACAGGGGACTACGAGCAGTACTTC. The chain uses TRBV7-2 and TRBJ2-7; 8 nucleotides line up with TRBD1. From germline, CDR1 is SGHTA and CDR2 FQGNSA. Unmatched junction bases numbered 4, after V lost 0 bases and J lost 3 bases. The CDR3 spans 15 residues. Together with reference TRBV7-2 and TRBJ2-7, the CDR3 gives the full variable domain: GAGVSQSPSNKVTEKGKDVELRCDPISGHTALYWYRQSLGQGLEFLIYFQGNSAPDKSGLPSDRFSAERTGGSVSTLTIQRTQQEDSAVYLCASSLAMTGDYEQYFGPGTRLTVT.

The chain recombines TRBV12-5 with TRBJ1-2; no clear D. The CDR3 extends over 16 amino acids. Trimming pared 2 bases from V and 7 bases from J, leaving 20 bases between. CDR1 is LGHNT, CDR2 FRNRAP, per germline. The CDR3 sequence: CASGLILPTIKVGYTF. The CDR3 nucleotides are TGTGCTAGTGGTTTGATTTTACCCACAATAAAGGTTGGCTACACCTTC.

CDR3 sequence: CASSESAAFYNEQFF. CDR3 bases: TGTGCCAGCAGTGAGTCAGCGGCTTTCTACAATGAGCAGTTCTTC. J is TRBJ2-1 and V is TRBV6-1; D is possibly TRBD2 (5 bases). Germline CDR1 reads MNHNS; CDR2 reads SASEGT. This CDR3 has 15 residues. V lost 3 bases to trimming and J lost 3 bases, with 12 bases between them.

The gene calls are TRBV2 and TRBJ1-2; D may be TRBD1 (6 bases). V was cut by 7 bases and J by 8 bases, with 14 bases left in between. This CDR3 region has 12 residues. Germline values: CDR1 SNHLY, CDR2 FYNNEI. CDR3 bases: TGTGCCAGCAACGTACAAGACAGGGGCTACACCTTC. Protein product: CASNVQDRGYTF. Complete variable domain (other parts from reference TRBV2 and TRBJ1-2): EPEVTQTPSHQVTQMGQEVILRCVPISNHLYFYWYRQILGQKVEFLVSFYNNEISEKSEIFDDQFSVERPDGSNFTLKIRSTKLEDSAMYFCASNVQDRGYTFGSGTRLTVV.

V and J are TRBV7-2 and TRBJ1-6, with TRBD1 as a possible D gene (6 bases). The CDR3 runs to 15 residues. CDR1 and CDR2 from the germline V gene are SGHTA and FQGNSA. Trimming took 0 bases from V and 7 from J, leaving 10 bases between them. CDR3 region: CASSLAQGRNSPLHF. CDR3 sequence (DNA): TGTGCCAGCAGCTTAGCTCAGGGGCGAAATTCACCCCTCCACTTT.

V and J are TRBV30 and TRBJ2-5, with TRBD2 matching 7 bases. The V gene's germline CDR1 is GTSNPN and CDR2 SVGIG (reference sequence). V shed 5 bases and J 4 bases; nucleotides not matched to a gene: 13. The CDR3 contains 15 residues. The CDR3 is CAWQRGLAAGETQYF. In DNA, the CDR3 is TGTGCCTGGCAGAGAGGGCTAGCGGCCGGAGAGACCCAGTACTTC.

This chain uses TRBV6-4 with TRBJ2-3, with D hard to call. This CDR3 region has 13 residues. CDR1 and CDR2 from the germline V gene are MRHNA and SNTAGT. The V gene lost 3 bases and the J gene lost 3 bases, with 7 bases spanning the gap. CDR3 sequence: CASSEGSTDTQYF. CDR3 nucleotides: TGTGCCAGCAGTGAAGGGTCAACAGATACGCAGTATTTT.

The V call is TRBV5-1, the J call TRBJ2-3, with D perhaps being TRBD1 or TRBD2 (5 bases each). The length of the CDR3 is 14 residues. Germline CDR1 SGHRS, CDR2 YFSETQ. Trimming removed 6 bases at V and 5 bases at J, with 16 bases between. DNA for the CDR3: TGCGCCAGCACCTGGACTGAGGGGAGAGATACGCAGTATTTT. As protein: CASTWTEGRDTQYF.

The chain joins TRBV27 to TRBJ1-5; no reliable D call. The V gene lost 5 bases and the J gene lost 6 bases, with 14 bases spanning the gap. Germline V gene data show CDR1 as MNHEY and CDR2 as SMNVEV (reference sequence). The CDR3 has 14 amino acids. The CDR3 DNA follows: TGTGCCAGCAGTACAACGGGAGGTAGTCAGCCCCAGCATTTT. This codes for CASSTTGGSQPQHF.

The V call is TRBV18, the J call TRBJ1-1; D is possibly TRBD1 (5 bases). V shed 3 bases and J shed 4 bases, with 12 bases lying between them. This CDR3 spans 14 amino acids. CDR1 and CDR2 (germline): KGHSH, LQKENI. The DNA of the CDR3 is TGTGCCAGCTCACCGGCAGGAAGGGGCACTGAAGCTTTCTTT. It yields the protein CASSPAGRGTEAFF.

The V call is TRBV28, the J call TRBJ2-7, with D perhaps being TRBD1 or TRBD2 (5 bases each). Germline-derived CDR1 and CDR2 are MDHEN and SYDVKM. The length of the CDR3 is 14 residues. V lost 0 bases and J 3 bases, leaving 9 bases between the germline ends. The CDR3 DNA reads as TGTGCCAGCAGTTTATGGGGACCAAACTACGAGCAGTACTTC. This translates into CASSLWGPNYEQYF.

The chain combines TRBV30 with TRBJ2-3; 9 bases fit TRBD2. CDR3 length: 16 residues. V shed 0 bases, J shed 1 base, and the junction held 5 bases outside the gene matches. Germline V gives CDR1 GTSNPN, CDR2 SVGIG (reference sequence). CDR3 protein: CAWSVLEREGTDTQYF. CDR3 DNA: TGTGCCTGGAGTGTACTCGAGCGGGAGGGCACAGATACGCAGTATTTT.